This TCR beta chain was recorded in a study of breast tumors, draining lymph nodes, adjacent tissues. TCRdb reprocessed the multiplex PCR reads with MiXCR, giving one entry per CDR3 protein. The sample includes approximately 100,000 distinct CDR3 sequences, less than 25% of them seen just once. Study-wide findings and caveats: The data were judged consistent with most tumor T cells coming from lymph node and expanding in tumor. Luminal-like breast cancer showed significantly higher tumor–nontumor repertoire similarity than basal-like.

This clonotype was seen a few times. Antigen unknown. The lymph nodes were axillary draining lymph nodes from breast cancer patients. V lost 3 bases to trimming and J lost 4 bases, with 9 bases between them. Germline CDR1 DFQATT, CDR2 SNEGSKA (reference sequence). The CDR3 sequence is 12 residues long. The TCR comes from a female donor with breast cancer. Some clones in this sample may be carry-over from other donors' samples. Sequencing was done on a sample of axillary lymph node tissue. J is TRBJ1-2 and V is TRBV20-1; D remains unclear. The CDR3 reads CSASPLLYGYTF. CDR3 coding DNA: TGCAGTGCTAGCCCGCTACTCTATGGCTACACCTTC.